These 24 T cell receptor beta chains share one sample of origin, sequenced in a study of T cells in Graves' hyperthyroidism and ophthalmopathy. Amplification of TCR beta CDR3 regions was performed using RNA transcripts as template. When the TCR CDR3 underwent first-round RT-PCR, the HTBI primer set was used. TCRdb analysed the multiplex PCR reads with MiXCR anew, one entry per CDR3 protein. The data hold about 600,000 distinct CDR3 sequences, with 14% observed a single time. Specimen: blood. All receptors derive from a woman between 18 and 29 years old with Graves' ophthalmopathy.

This clonotype occurred many times. The V call is TRBV9, the J call TRBJ2-1; D remains ambiguous. CDR1 is SGDLS, CDR2 YYNGEE, per germline. The CDR3 length is 14 residues. The V gene lost 4 bases and the J gene lost 5 bases, with 13 bases spanning the gap. The CDR3 bases are TGTGCCAGCAGCCGGTCTGGCGGCCACAATGAGCAGTTCTTC. Protein: CASSRSGGHNEQFF.

This chain joins TRBV10-2 and TRBJ2-7; 8 positions agree with TRBD1. Germline assignment: CDR1 WSHSY and CDR2 SAAADI. CDR3 length equals 14 residues. The trim removed 3 bases at V and 2 bases at J, leaving 3 bases unmatched. Here the CDR3 reads CASSDAGGTYEQYF. The CDR3 region has the DNA TGCGCCAGCAGTGATGCAGGGGGCACCTACGAGCAGTACTTC.

This clonotype was counted ten times or more. V usage is TRBV7-9 and J usage is TRBJ2-7; 12 nucleotides agree with TRBD2. This CDR3 contains 19 residues. V lost 5 bases and J lost 0; bases outside the gene matches: 14. The germline gives CDR1 SEHNR, CDR2 FQNEAQ (reference sequence). CDR3 residues: CASSIRLAGDPPHSYEQYF. CDR3 nucleotide sequence: TGTGCCAGCAGCATAAGACTAGCGGGAGATCCTCCGCACTCCTACGAGCAGTACTTC.

In its sample, this clonotype was seen many times. J is TRBJ2-5 and V is TRBV3-1; tentatively, D is TRBD2 (6 bases). This CDR3 is built from 14 residues. Trimming shortened V by 4 bases and J by 5 bases, and 14 bases separated the two germline ends. Germline V gene sequence: CDR1 LGHDT, CDR2 YNNKEL (reference sequence). The CDR3 DNA reads as TGTGCCAGCAGCCCGGGACTCCCGAGGGAGACCCAGTACTTC. It specifies CASSPGLPRETQYF.

The chain recombines TRBV27 with TRBJ2-1, with 8 bases aligning to TRBD2. The CDR3 loop spans 14 amino acids. J lost 9 bases, V lost 3 bases, and 7 bases had no gene match. The germline CDR1 and CDR2 sequences are MNHEY and SMNVEV (reference sequence). This chain's CDR3 is CASSFRDGRGEQFF. In DNA form, the CDR3 reads TGTGCCAGCAGTTTCAGAGACGGGAGGGGTGAGCAGTTCTTC.

There are a few counts of this clonotype. This rearrangement joins TRBV4-2 to TRBJ1-2; D possibly corresponds to TRBD1 (5 bases). The germline V gene encodes CDR1 LGHNA and CDR2 YNFKEQ. V was shortened by 4 bases and J by 5 bases, with 17 bases between the two germline ends. The CDR3 runs 15 residues. CDR3 DNA sequence: TGTGCCAGCAGCCTTGAGAATACAGGCGTTTATGGCTACACCTTC. Its protein is CASSLENTGVYGYTF.

This clonotype came up many times. The chain carries TRBV7-8 and TRBJ2-1; maybe TRBD2 (6 bases). Germline V gives CDR1 SGHVS, CDR2 FQNEAQ. V lost 4 bases to trimming and J lost 6 bases, with 16 bases between them. The CDR3 totals 15 residues. The CDR3 DNA reads as TGTGCCAGCAGCTCACCGGGACTCCCGAGCAATGAGCAGTTCTTC. Translation gives CASSSPGLPSNEQFF.

This clonotype was observed many times. V is TRBV6-2 or TRBV6-3 and J is TRBJ2-1, with TRBD2 identical over 10 bases. V shed 5 bases and J 1 base; nucleotides not matched to a gene: 8. Looked up from germline, CDR1 is MNHEY and CDR2 is SVGEGT. The CDR3 loop spans 17 amino acids. The DNA for the CDR3 is TGTGCCAGCAGTAAGACTAGCGGGCTCTCTTCCTACAATGAGCAGTTCTTC. Translated, it gives CASSKTSGLSSYNEQFF.

The sample holds a few counts of this clonotype. A single base separates this from a much larger clone, so it may be a read error. V usage is TRBV28 and J usage is TRBJ1-2, with 10 bases aligning to TRBD1. The CDR3 contains 16 residues. Germline V gene data show CDR1 as MDHEN and CDR2 as SYDVKM. J gave up 4 bases and V 8 bases, and 13 bases lay outside the gene matches. CDR3 amino acids: CASVTLGQGFGYGYTF. CDR3 DNA sequence: TGTGCCAGCGTAACACTGGGACAGGGGTTTGGCTATGGCTACACCTTC.

This clonotype was observed many times. The chain couples TRBV7-8 to TRBJ1-1; 10 nucleotides align to TRBD1. The CDR3 is made up of 18 amino acids. Germline lookup yields CDR1 SGHVS and CDR2 FQNEAQ. The J segment lost 7 bases and the V segment lost 5 bases, leaving 19 bases of the junction unmatched. The CDR3 bases are TGTGCCAGCAGCCTCCGGCGACCGGGACAGGGGAGGATCAGTGAAGCTTTCTTT. It translates to CASSLRRPGQGRISEAFF.

This clonotype was recorded a few times. This chain links TRBV4-1 with TRBJ1-2, with 9 positions matching TRBD1. Per the germline V gene, CDR1 is MGHRA and CDR2 is YSYEKL. The CDR3 spans 15 residues. V lost 3 bases and J lost 7; bases outside the gene matches: 9. As DNA, the CDR3 is TGCGCCAGCAGCCACACGGCGGGACAGGGCAGTGGCTACACCTTC. Its translation is CASSHTAGQGSGYTF.

The gene calls are TRBV20-1 and TRBJ1-1; 10 nucleotides match TRBD1. Trimming took 2 bases from V and 0 from J; bases not matched to a gene: 18. Germline CDR1 is DFQATT and CDR2 is SNEGSKA (reference sequence). The CDR3 totals 20 residues. CDR3 DNA sequence: TGCAGTGCTAGACATCCGGGATCGGGACAGGGGTACCATCTGAACACTGAAGCTTTCTTT. It yields the protein CSARHPGSGQGYHLNTEAFF.

This clonotype was counted many times. The CDR3 DNA sequence: TGTGCCAGCAGTGGGAGCGGGAGCGGATACGAGCAGTACTTC. This codes for CASSGSGSGYEQYF. The gene calls are TRBV6-1 and TRBJ2-7, with TRBD2 identical over 8 bases. The J segment lost 4 bases and the V segment lost 4 bases, leaving 6 bases of the junction unmatched. CDR1 MNHNS and CDR2 SASEGT come from the germline V gene. This CDR3 has 14 residues.

This clonotype was picked up many times. This chain connects TRBV11-2 to TRBJ2-4, with 11 bases lining up with TRBD2. The CDR3 is 20 residues long. V lost 1 base, J lost 5 bases, and 16 bases stayed unmatched. Germline CDR1 SGHAT, CDR2 FQNNGV. This CDR3 reads CASSLGLFMASGRNQNIQYF. CDR3 coding DNA: TGTGCCAGCAGCTTAGGTTTGTTTATGGCTAGCGGGAGGAATCAAAACATTCAGTACTTC. The entire variable domain, with the rest obtained from reference TRBV11-2 and TRBJ2-4, is as follows: EAGVAQSPRYKIIEKRQSVAFWCNPISGHATLYWYQQILGQGPKLLIQFQNNGVVDDSQLPKDRFSAERLKGVDSTLKIQPAKLEDSAVYLCASSLGLFMASGRNQNIQYFGAGTRLSVL.

This clonotype was observed a handful of times. This CDR3 is CASSLRGRTNTGELFF. CDR3 nucleotides: TGTGCCAGCAGTCTCAGGGGACGAACGAACACCGGGGAGCTGTTTTTT. The chain joins TRBV12-3 or TRBV12-4 to TRBJ2-2; D perhaps matches TRBD1 (6 bases). CDR3 size: 16 residues. Trimming took 5 bases from V and 0 from J, leaving 13 bases between them.

V is TRBV12-3 or TRBV12-4 and J is TRBJ1-2; 8 positions match TRBD1. Trimming at V came to 1 base and at J to 6 bases, leaving 7 bases not matched to a gene. The CDR3 extends over 15 amino acids. The CDR3 here is CASSLGTGLVDGYTF. CDR3 nucleotide sequence: TGTGCCAGCAGTTTAGGGACAGGGTTAGTTGATGGCTACACCTTC.

This clonotype was found many times. The V call is TRBV28, the J call TRBJ1-1, with D unresolved. The CDR3 consists of 15 residues. Deletions cut 5 bases from V and 4 bases from J, with 17 bases between. Germline V lookup: CDR1 MDHEN, CDR2 SYDVKM. In DNA form, the CDR3 reads TGTGCCAGCAGTCCCGAAGGTAAAGGGTTCACTGAAGCTTTCTTT. It yields the protein CASSPEGKGFTEAFF. Combining the CDR3 with reference TRBV28 and TRBJ1-1 gives the whole variable domain DVKVTQSSRYLVKRTGEKVFLECVQDMDHENMFWYRQDPGLGLRLIYFSYDVKMKEKGDIPEGYSVSREKKERFSLILESASTNQTSMYLCASSPEGKGFTEAFFGQGTRLTVV.

This clonotype was observed a few times. The chain recombines TRBV5-1 with TRBJ2-7; 10 bases fit TRBD2. Looked up from germline, CDR1 is SGHRS and CDR2 is YFSETQ. V dropped 1 base and J dropped 5; count of bases not matched to a gene: 12. The length of the CDR3 is 17 residues. In nucleotides, the CDR3 is TGCGCCAGCAGCTTGACACTAGCGGAGCGGGGGGGAAACGAGCAGTACTTC. It codes for CASSLTLAERGGNEQYF.

The chain couples TRBV7-2 to TRBJ2-7, with 9 bases fitting TRBD2. CDR1 and CDR2 (germline): SGHTA, FQGNSA. Unmatched junction bases numbered 15, after V lost 5 bases and J lost 7 bases. There are 16 residues in the CDR3. The CDR3 region is CASSQGPGGAGGEQYF. Here the CDR3 DNA reads TGTGCCAGCAGCCAAGGACCAGGGGGAGCGGGAGGTGAGCAGTACTTC.

The sample holds many counts of this clonotype. The chain has TRBV4-1 and TRBJ2-1, with D perhaps TRBD1 or TRBD2 (5 bases each). The germline V gene has CDR1 MGHRA and CDR2 YSYEKL. This CDR3 contains 14 residues. The ends were cut back, 3 bases at V and 12 bases at J, with 18 bases in the middle. The CDR3 is CASSQGSPGPLQFF. The CDR3 nucleotides read TGCGCCAGCAGCCAGGGCTCCCCGGGGCCGTTGCAGTTCTTC.

In this sample, this clonotype turned up many times. The genes are TRBV30 and TRBJ1-5, with D uncertain. V dropped 0 bases and J dropped 2 bases, with 8 bases sitting between them. Germline V gene sequence: CDR1 GTSNPN, CDR2 SVGIG (reference sequence). The CDR3 spans 14 residues. CDR3: CAWSVLDGNQPQHF. The CDR3 DNA follows: TGTGCCTGGAGTGTGTTGGACGGCAATCAGCCCCAGCATTTT.

The chain couples TRBV25-1 to TRBJ2-5; the match to TRBD2 covers 10 bases. With 7 bases clipped from V and 2 bases from J, the junction kept 7 bases outside the gene matches. Germline loops: CDR1 MGHDK, CDR2 SYGVNS. CDR3 length equals 15 residues. In DNA form, the CDR3 reads TGTGCCAGCACTTCACTAGCGGGGACGCAAGAGACCCAGTACTTC. This gives the protein CASTSLAGTQETQYF.

This clonotype was recorded many times. V is TRBV5-5 and J is TRBJ2-3; either TRBD1 or TRBD2 may fit D (5 bases each). Trimming took off 4 bases at V and 0 bases at J, with 12 bases between the two ends. The CDR3 extends over 15 amino acids. Germline V gives CDR1 SGHKS, CDR2 YYEKEE (reference sequence). The CDR3 DNA follows: TGTGCCAGCAGCCCTCAGTGGGGGAGCACAGATACGCAGTATTTT. Protein sequence: CASSPQWGSTDTQYF.

The table lists this clonotype with a few counts. The chain has TRBV3-1 and TRBJ1-5, with D perhaps matching TRBD1 (5 bases). Germline V gene data show CDR1 as LGHDT and CDR2 as YNNKEL (reference sequence). Trimming removed 0 bases from V and 1 base from J, with 10 bases in between. The CDR3 has 16 residues. In DNA, the CDR3 is TGTGCCAGCAGCCAAGATCAGGGAGGCAGCAATCAGCCCCAGCATTTT. The encoded protein is CASSQDQGGSNQPQHF.